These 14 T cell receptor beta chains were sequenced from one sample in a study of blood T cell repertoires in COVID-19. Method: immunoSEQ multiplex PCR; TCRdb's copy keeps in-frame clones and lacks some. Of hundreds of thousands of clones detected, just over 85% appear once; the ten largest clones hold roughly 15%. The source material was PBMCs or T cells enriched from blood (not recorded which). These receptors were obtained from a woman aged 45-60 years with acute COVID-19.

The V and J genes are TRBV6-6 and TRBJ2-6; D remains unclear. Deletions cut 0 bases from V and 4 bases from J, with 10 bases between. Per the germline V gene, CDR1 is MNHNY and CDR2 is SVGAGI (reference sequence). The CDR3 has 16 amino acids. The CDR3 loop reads CASSYSSGSGANVLTF. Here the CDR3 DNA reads TGTGCCAGCAGTTACTCGTCCGGGTCAGGGGCCAACGTCCTGACTTTC.

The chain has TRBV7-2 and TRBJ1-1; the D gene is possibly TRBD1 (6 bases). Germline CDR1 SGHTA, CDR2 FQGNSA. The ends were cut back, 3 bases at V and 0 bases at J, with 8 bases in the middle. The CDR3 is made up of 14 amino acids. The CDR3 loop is CASSFWGLNTEAFF. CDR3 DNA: TGTGCCAGCAGCTTCTGGGGGCTGAACACTGAAGCTTTCTTT.

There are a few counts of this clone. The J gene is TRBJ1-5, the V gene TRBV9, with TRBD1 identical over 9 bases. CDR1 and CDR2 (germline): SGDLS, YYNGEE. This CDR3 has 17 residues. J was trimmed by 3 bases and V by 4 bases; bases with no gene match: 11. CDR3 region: CASSPGPGTGINQPQHF. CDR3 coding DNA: TGTGCCAGCAGCCCAGGTCCCGGGACAGGGATCAATCAGCCCCAGCATTTT.

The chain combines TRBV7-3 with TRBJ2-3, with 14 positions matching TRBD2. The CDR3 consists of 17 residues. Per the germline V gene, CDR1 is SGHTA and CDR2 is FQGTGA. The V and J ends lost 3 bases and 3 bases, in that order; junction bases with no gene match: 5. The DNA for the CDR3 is TGTGCCAGCAGCTTGGGACTAGCGGGAGCGGGGACAGATACGCAGTATTTT. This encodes CASSLGLAGAGTDTQYF.

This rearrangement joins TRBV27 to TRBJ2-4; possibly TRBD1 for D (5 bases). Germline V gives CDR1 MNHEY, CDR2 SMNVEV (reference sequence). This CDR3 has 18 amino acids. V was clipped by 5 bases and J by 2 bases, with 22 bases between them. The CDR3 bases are TGTGCCAGCAGTCACCGGGCTCAGGCGGCAGGGCCCAAAAACATTCAGTACTTC. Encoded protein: CASSHRAQAAGPKNIQYF.

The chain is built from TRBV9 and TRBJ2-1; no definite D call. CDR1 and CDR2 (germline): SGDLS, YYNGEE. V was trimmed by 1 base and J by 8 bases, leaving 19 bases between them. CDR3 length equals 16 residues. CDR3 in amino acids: CASSVSAVRRGYEQFF. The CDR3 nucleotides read TGTGCCAGCAGCGTAAGCGCGGTACGGCGTGGTTATGAGCAGTTCTTC. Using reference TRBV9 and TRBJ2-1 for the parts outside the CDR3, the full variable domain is DSGVTQTPKHLITATGQRVTLRCSPRSGDLSVYWYQQSLDQGLQFLIQYYNGEERAKGNILERFSAQQFPDLHSELNLSSLELGDSALYFCASSVSAVRRGYEQFFGPGTRLTVL.

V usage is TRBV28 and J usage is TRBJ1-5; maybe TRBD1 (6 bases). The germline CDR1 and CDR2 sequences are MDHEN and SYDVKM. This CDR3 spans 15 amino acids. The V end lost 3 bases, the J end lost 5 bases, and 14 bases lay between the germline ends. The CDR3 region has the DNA TGTGCCAGCAGTTTGGCGGGCAGGGGTCATCAGCCCCAGCATTTT. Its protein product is CASSLAGRGHQPQHF.

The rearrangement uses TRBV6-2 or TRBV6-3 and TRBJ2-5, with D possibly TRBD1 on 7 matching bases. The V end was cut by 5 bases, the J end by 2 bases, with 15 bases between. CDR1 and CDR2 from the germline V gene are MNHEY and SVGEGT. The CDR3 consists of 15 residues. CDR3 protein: CASSGEGAGQETQYF. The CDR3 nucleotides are TGTGCCAGCAGTGGAGAGGGGGCGGGACAAGAGACCCAGTACTTC.

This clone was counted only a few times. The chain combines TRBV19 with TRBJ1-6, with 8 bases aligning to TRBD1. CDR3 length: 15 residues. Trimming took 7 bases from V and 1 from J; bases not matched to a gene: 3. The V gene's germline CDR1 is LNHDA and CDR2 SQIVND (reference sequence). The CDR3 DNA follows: TGTGCCAGTAATACAGGGGGATCCTATAATTCACCCCTCCACTTT. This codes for CASNTGGSYNSPLHF.

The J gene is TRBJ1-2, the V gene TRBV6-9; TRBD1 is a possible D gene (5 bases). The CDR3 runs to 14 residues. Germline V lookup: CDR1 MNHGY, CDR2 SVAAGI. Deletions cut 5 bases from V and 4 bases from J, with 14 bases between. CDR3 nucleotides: TGTGCCAGCAGTCCCGTGACAGACTCCTATGGCTACACCTTC. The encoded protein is CASSPVTDSYGYTF.

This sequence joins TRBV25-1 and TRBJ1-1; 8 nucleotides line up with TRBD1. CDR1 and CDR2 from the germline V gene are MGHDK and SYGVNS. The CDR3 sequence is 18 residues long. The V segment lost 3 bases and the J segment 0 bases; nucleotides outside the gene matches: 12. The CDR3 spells CASSDHRTGNSMNTEAFF. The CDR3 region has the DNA TGTGCCAGCAGTGATCACCGGACAGGGAATAGTATGAACACTGAAGCTTTCTTT.

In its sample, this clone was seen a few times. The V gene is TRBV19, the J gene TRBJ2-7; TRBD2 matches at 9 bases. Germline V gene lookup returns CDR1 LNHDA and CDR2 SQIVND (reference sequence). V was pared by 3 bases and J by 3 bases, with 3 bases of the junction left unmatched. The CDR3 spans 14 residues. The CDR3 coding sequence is TGTGCCAGTAGTATTAGCGGGAGTCTCTACGAGCAGTACTTC. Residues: CASSISGSLYEQYF.

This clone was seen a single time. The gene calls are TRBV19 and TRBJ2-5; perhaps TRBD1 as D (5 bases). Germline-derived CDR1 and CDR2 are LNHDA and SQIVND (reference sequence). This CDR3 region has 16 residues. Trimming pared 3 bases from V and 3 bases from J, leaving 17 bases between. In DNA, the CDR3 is TGTGCCAGTAGTATTAGAACAGGAGATGTGAAAGAGACCCAGTACTTC. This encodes CASSIRTGDVKETQYF.

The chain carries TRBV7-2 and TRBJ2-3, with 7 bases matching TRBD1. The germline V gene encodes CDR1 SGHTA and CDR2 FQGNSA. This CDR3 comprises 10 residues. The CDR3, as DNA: TGTGGGGTAGGGGGCCTTACGCAGTATTTT. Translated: CGVGGLTQYF.